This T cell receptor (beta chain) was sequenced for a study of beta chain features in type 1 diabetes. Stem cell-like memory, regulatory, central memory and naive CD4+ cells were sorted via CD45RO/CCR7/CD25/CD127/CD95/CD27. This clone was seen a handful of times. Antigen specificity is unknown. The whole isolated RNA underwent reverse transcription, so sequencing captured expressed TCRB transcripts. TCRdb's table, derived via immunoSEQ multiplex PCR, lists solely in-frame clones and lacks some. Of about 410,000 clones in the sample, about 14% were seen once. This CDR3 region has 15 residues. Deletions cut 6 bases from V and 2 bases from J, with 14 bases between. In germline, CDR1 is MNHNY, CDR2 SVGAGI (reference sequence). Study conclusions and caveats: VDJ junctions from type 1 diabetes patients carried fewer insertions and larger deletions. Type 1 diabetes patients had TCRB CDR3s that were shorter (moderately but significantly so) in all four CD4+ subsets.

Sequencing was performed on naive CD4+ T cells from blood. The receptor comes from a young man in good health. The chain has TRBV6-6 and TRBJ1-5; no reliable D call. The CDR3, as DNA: TGTGCCAGCAGCGACATTGGAACGGGCAATCAGCCCCAGCATTTT. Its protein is CASSDIGTGNQPQHF.